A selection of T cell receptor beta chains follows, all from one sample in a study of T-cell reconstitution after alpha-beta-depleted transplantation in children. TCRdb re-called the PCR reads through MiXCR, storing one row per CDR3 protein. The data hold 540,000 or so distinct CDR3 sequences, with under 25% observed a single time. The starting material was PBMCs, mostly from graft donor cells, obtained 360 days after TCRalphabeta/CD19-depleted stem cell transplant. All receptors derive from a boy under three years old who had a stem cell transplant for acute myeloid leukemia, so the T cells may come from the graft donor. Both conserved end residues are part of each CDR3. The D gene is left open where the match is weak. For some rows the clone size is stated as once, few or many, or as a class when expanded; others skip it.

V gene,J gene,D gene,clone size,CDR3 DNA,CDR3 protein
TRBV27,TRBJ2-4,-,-,TGTGCCAGCAGTTCCTTGTACGGCATTCAGTACTTC,CASSSLYGIQYF
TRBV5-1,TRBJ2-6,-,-,TGCGCCAGCAGACACGACCCGGCAATGGGGGCCAACGTCCTGACTTTC,CASRHDPAMGANVLTF
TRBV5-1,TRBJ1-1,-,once,TGCGCCAGCACTCTCCTCTCAATGGACACTGAAGCTTTCTTT,CASTLLSMDTEAFF
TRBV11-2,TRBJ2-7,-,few,TGTGCCAGCAGGTTTATGGTGGGGCAGGGGGGCCGCGAGCAGTACTTC,CASRFMVGQGGREQYF
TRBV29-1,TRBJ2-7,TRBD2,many,TGCAGCGTTGCAGAGGGACTAGCGGCCTACGAGCAGTACTTC,CSVAEGLAAYEQYF
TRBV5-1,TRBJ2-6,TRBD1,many,TGCGCCAGCAGGCGGACAGGGGAGTCCAACGTCCTGACTTTC,CASRRTGESNVLTF
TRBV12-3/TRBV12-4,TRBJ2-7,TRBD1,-,TGTGCCAGCAGTTTTGGGCGACAGGGTTTCTCCTACGAGCAGTACTTC,CASSFGRQGFSYEQYF
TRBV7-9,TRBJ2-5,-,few,TGTGCCAGCAGTTGGGCTAGTGGGACCCAGTACTTC,CASSWASGTQYF
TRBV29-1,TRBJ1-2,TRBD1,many,TGCAGCGTTACGACAGGGGGCTATGGCTACACCTTC,CSVTTGGYGYTF
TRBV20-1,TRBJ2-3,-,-,TGCAGTGCCCCACCCGTAGGCAGGGGCACAGATACGCAGTATTTT,CSAPPVGRGTDTQYF
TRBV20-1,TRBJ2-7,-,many,TGCAGTGCTAGAGATCGGGTCTACGAGCAGTACTTC,CSARDRVYEQYF
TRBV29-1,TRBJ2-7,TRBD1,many,TGCAGCGTGGTGGGACAGAACTACGAGCAGTACTTC,CSVVGQNYEQYF
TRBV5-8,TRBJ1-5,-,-,TGTGCCAGCAGCCGAAGTACAGATCAGCCCCAGCATTTT,CASSRSTDQPQHF
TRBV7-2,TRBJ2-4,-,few,TGTGCCAGCAGCTATTCCCCCAGAAACATTCAGTACTTC,CASSYSPRNIQYF
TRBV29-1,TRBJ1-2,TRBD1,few,TGCAGCGTTGAAGATCCAGGGGGCGTTAATGGCTACACCTTC,CSVEDPGGVNGYTF
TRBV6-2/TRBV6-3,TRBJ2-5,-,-,TGTGCCAGCAGTCACTCCGACAGACAAGAGACCCAGTACTTC,CASSHSDRQETQYF
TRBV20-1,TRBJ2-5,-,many,TGCAGTGCTAGAGTGGGGGACTCGGGTTGGGAGACCCAGTACTTC,CSARVGDSGWETQYF
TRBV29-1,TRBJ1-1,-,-,TGCAGCGCCGGAGGGGTCCTGAACACTGAAGCTTTCTTT,CSAGGVLNTEAFF
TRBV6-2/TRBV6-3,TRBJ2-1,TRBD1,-,TGTGCCAGCAGTTACCCGCTGACAGGGGATGAGCAGTTCTTC,CASSYPLTGDEQFF
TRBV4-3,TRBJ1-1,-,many,TGCGCCAGCAGCCAAGGCTTCGGCAGGGCGATGGGGAACACTGAAGCTTTCTTT,CASSQGFGRAMGNTEAFF
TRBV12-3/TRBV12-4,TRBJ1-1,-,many,TGTGCCAGCAGTTTTCAGGGTGGCACTGAAGCTTTCTTT,CASSFQGGTEAFF
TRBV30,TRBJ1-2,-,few,TGTGCCTGGAGTGGCGGCAGGGAGGTTGGCTACACCTTC,CAWSGGREVGYTF
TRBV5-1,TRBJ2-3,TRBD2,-,TGCGCCAGCAGCTTGGTAGCGGGGGATGGTCCAGATACGCAGTATTTT,CASSLVAGDGPDTQYF
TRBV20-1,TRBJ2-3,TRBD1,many,TGCAGTGCTAGGTGGGACAGGGGCACAGATACGCAGTATTTT,CSARWDRGTDTQYF
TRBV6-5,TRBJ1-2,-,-,TGTGCCAGCAGCCCTACAGTCACCCCCTCCGTTAACTATGGCTACACCTTC,CASSPTVTPSVNYGYTF
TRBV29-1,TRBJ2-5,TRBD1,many,TGCAGCGTTGAAATGGGACAGGGAGTTTCGGAGACCCAGTACTTC,CSVEMGQGVSETQYF